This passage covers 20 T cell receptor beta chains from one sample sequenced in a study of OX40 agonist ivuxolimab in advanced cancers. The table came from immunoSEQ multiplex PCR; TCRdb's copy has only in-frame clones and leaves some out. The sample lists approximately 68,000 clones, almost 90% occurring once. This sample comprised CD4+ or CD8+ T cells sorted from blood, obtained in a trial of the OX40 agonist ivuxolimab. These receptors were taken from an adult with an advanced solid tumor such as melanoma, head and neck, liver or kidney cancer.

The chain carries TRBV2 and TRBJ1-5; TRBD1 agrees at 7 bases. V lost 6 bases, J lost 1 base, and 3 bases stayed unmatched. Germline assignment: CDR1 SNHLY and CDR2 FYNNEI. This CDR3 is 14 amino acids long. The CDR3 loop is CASRGQSSNQPQHF. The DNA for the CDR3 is TGTGCCAGCAGGGGACAGTCCAGCAATCAGCCCCAGCATTTT. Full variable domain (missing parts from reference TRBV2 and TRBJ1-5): EPEVTQTPSHQVTQMGQEVILRCVPISNHLYFYWYRQILGQKVEFLVSFYNNEISEKSEIFDDQFSVERPDGSNFTLKIRSTKLEDSAMYFCASRGQSSNQPQHFGDGTRLSIL.

The chain's CDR3 is CASSMTGGDEQFF. The CDR3 nucleotides read TGTGCCAGCAGCATGACAGGGGGGGATGAGCAGTTCTTC. The chain has TRBV5-6 and TRBJ2-1; 9 nucleotides line up with TRBD1. The CDR3 consists of 13 residues. In germline, CDR1 is SGHDT, CDR2 YYEEEE. V gave up 4 bases and J gave up 8 bases; unmatched junction bases: 4.

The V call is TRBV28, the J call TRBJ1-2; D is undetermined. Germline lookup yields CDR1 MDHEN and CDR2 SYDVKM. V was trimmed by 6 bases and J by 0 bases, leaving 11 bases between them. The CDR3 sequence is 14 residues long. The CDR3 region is CASRRALANYGYTF. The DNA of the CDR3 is TGTGCCAGCAGACGTGCTTTAGCTAACTATGGCTACACCTTC.

CDR3 nucleotides: TGTGCCACCAGCAGAGGCGCCGGGGCGGTAGATACGCAGTATTTT. This sequence encodes CATSRGAGAVDTQYF. The chain carries TRBV15 and TRBJ2-3; D tentatively fits TRBD1 or TRBD2 (5 bases each). The CDR3 runs 15 residues. The germline V gene encodes CDR1 LNHNV and CDR2 YYDKDF (reference sequence). V lost 1 base, J lost 5 bases, and 13 bases lay in between.

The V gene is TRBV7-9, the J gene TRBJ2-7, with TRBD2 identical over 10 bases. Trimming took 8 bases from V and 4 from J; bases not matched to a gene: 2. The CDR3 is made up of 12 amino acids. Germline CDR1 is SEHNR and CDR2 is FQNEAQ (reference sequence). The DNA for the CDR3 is TGTGCCAGCGGGACTAGCGCATACGAGCAGTACTTC. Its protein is CASGTSAYEQYF.

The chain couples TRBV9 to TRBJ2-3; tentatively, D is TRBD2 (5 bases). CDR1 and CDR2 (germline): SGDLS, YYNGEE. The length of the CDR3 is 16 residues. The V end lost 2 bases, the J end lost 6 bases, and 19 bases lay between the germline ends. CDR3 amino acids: CASSVEREARADTQYF. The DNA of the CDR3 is TGTGCCAGCAGCGTGGAACGGGAAGCTAGGGCGGATACGCAGTATTTT.

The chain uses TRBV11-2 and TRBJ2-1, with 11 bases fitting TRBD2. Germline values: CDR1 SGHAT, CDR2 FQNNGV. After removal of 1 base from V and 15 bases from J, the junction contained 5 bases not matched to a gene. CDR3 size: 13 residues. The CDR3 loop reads CASSLGATSGTFF. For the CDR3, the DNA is TGTGCCAGCAGCTTAGGTGCGACTAGCGGGACGTTCTTC.

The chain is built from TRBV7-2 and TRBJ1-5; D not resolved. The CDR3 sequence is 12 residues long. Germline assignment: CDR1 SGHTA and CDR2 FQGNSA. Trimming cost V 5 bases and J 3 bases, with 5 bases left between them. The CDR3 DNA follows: TGTGCCAGCAGCCCTCCCAATCAGCCCCAGCATTTT. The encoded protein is CASSPPNQPQHF. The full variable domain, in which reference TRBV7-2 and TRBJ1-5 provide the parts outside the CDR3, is GAGVSQSPSNKVTEKGKDVELRCDPISGHTALYWYRQSLGQGLEFLIYFQGNSAPDKSGLPSDRFSAERTGGSVSTLTIQRTQQEDSAVYLCASSPPNQPQHFGDGTRLSIL.

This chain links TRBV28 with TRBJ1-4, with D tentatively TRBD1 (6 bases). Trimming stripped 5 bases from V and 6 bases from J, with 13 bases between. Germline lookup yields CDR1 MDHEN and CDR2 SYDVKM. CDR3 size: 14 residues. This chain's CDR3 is CASSGRGGDEKLFF. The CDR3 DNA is TGTGCCAGCAGTGGTAGGGGGGGTGATGAAAAACTGTTTTTT.

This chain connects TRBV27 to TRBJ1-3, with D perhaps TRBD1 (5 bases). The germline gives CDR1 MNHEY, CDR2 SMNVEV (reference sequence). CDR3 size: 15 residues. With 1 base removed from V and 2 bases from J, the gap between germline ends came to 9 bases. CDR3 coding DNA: TGTGCCAGCAGTTTATATGGGGCGACTGGAAACACCATATATTTT. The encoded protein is CASSLYGATGNTIYF.

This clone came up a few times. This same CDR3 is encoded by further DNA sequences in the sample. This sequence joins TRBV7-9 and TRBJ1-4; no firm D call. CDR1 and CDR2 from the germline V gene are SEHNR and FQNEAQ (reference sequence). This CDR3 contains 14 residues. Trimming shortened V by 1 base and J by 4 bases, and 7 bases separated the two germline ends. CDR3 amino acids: CASSLGGINEKLFF. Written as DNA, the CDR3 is TGTGCCAGCAGCTTAGGAGGGATTAATGAAAAACTGTTTTTT.

CDR3 region: CASRPGGGAGRETQYF. The CDR3 coding sequence is TGTGCCAGCAGACCTGGGGGGGGCGCAGGTAGAGAGACCCAGTACTTC. V usage is TRBV28 and J usage is TRBJ2-5; tentatively, D is TRBD2 (7 bases). The CDR3 has 16 residues. The V and J ends lost 6 bases and 4 bases respectively, with 21 bases between them. Germline V gene data show CDR1 as MDHEN and CDR2 as SYDVKM.

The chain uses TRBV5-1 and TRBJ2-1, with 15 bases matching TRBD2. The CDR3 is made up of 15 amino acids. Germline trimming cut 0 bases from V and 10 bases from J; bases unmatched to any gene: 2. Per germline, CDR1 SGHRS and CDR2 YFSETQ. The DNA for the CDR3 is TGCGCCAGCAGCTTGGCCGGGACTAGCGGGAGGGAGCAGTTCTTC. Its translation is CASSLAGTSGREQFF.

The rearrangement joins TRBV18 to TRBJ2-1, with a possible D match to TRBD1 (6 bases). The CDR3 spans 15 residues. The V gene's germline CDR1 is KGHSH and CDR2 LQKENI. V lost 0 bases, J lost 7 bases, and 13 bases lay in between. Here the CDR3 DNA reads TGTGCCAGCTCACCACCGGAGACAGGTTTGAATGAGCAGTTCTTC. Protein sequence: CASSPPETGLNEQFF.

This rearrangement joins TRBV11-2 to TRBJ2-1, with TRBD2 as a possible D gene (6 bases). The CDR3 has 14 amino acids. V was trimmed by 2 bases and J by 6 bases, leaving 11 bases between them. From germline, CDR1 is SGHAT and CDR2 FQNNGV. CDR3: CASSLRTIGNEQFF. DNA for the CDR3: TGTGCCAGCAGCTTACGGACTATCGGCAATGAGCAGTTCTTC.

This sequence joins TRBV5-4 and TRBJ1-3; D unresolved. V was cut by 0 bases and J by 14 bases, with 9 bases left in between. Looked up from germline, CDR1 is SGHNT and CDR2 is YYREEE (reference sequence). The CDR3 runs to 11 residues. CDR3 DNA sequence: TGTGCCAGCAGCTTGGGACCCAGCCTATATTTT. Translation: CASSLGPSLYF.

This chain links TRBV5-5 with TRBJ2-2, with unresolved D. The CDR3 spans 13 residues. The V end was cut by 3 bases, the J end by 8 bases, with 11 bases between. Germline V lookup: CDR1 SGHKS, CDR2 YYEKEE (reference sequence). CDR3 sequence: CASSWVNRGELFF. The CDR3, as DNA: TGTGCCAGCAGCTGGGTGAATCGGGGGGAGCTGTTTTTT.

The CDR3 region is CASSLAGTSSFYGYTF. CDR3 coding DNA: TGTGCCAGCAGCTTAGCGGGGACAAGCTCCTTCTATGGCTACACCTTC. The chain uses TRBV7-9 and TRBJ1-2; a possible D gene is TRBD1 (6 bases). There are 16 residues in the CDR3. Trimming cost V 0 bases and J 4 bases, with 15 bases left between them. CDR1 is SEHNR, CDR2 FQNEAQ, per germline (reference sequence). The whole variable domain, filled in from reference TRBV7-9 and TRBJ1-2, reads DTGVSQNPRHKITKRGQNVTFRCDPISEHNRLYWYRQTLGQGPEFLTYFQNEAQLEKSRLLSDRFSAERPKGSFSTLEIQRTEQGDSAMYLCASSLAGTSSFYGYTFGSGTRLTVV.

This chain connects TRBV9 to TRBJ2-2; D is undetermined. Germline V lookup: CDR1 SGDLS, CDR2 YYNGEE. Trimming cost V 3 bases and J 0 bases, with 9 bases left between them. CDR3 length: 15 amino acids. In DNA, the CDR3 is TGTGCCAGCAGCGGCCCCGACGCGAACACCGGGGAGCTGTTTTTT. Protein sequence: CASSGPDANTGELFF.

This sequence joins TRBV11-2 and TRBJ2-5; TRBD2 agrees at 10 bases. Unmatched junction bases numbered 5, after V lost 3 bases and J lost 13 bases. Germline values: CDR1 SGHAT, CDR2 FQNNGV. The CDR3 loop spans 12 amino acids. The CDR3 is CASSFSSGSAYF. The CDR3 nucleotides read TGTGCCAGCAGCTTTTCTAGCGGGAGCGCGTACTTC.